A single sample is the source of the 15 T cell receptor beta chains below, sequenced in a study of T cell repertoires in cytomegalovirus infection. TCRdb redid the calling of the reads with MiXCR, one entry per CDR3 protein. The sample records 150,000 to 180,000 distinct CDR3 sequences, 20% to 25% being singletons. The sequenced sample was PBMCs. The receptor set was obtained from a human donor in good health (CMV status not recorded). Some clones in this sample may be carry-over from other donors' samples.

V usage is TRBV5-1 and J usage is TRBJ1-2, with D possibly matching TRBD1 (6 bases). CDR3 length equals 15 residues. The V gene's germline CDR1 is SGHRS and CDR2 YFSETQ. V was pared by 0 bases and J by 2 bases, with 11 bases between. This CDR3 reads CASSLDDRINYGYTF. CDR3 nucleotide sequence: TGCGCCAGCAGCTTGGACGACAGGATCAACTATGGCTACACCTTC.

The gene calls are TRBV29-1 and TRBJ1-4; possible D gene TRBD1, 6 bases. Germline CDR1 reads SQVTM; CDR2 reads ANQGSEA. The CDR3 loop spans 14 amino acids. V lost 2 bases, J lost 8 bases, and 15 bases lay in between. The CDR3 DNA reads TGCAGCGTTGAAATAGGGACACTTTCGGAAAAACTGTTTTTT. This sequence encodes CSVEIGTLSEKLFF.

This clonotype has a count of ten or more. The gene calls are TRBV7-2 and TRBJ1-4; 10 bases match TRBD1. The CDR3 is 16 residues long. Germline CDR1 reads SGHTA; CDR2 reads FQGNSA. Unmatched junction bases numbered 7, after V lost 3 bases and J lost 6 bases. The CDR3 sequence: CASSFVAGTGDEKLFF. The CDR3 region has the DNA TGTGCCAGCAGCTTCGTCGCCGGGACAGGGGATGAAAAACTGTTTTTT.

This clonotype was seen ten or more times. The V gene is TRBV27, the J gene TRBJ1-2; D remains unclear. Trimming removed 0 bases from V and 0 bases from J, with 11 bases in between. The germline V gene has CDR1 MNHEY and CDR2 SMNVEV (reference sequence). The length of the CDR3 is 16 residues. The CDR3 loop is CASSLSQQWPNYGYTF. Here the CDR3 DNA reads TGTGCCAGCAGTTTATCACAACAGTGGCCTAACTATGGCTACACCTTC.

V usage is TRBV28 and J usage is TRBJ2-1; TRBD2 agrees at 8 bases. CDR3 length: 13 residues. Germline trimming cut 7 bases from V and 10 bases from J; bases unmatched to any gene: 9. From germline, CDR1 is MDHEN and CDR2 SYDVKM. The CDR3 DNA reads as TGTGCCAGCATCGGCGGGGGGCCTAAAGAGCAGTTCTTC. This encodes CASIGGGPKEQFF.

The J gene is TRBJ2-5, the V gene TRBV10-3, with D possibly being TRBD1 (5 bases). CDR3 length: 16 amino acids. V dropped 4 bases and J dropped 1 base, with 16 bases sitting between them. CDR1 and CDR2 from the germline V gene are ENHRY and SYGVKD. This chain's CDR3 is CAISATQGRGQETQYF. Here the CDR3 DNA reads TGTGCCATCAGTGCCACCCAGGGAAGGGGCCAAGAGACCCAGTACTTC.

The V gene is TRBV28, the J gene TRBJ1-3; D ambiguous. The CDR3 covers 13 residues. V was shortened by 3 bases and J by 4 bases, with 7 bases between the two germline ends. CDR1 is MDHEN and CDR2 is SYDVKM in the germline V gene. The CDR3 DNA is TGTGCCAGCAGTTTTCATGGAGGAAACACCATATATTTT. Amino acid sequence: CASSFHGGNTIYF.

This clonotype was recorded a few times. The genes are TRBV19 and TRBJ1-5, with TRBD1 as a possible D gene (6 bases). This CDR3 has 15 amino acids. Trimming stripped 10 bases from V and 2 bases from J, with 18 bases between. Germline CDR1 is LNHDA and CDR2 is SQIVND (reference sequence). DNA of the CDR3: TGTGCCACCCAAAGAGCAGGGGAGCGCAATCAGCCCCAGCATTTT. Translation: CATQRAGERNQPQHF. The full variable domain, completed using reference TRBV19 and TRBJ1-5, is DGGITQSPKYLFRKEGQNVTLSCEQNLNHDAMYWYRQDPGQGLRLIYYSQIVNDFQKGDIAEGYSVSREKKESFPLTVTSAQKNPTAFYLCATQRAGERNQPQHFGDGTRLSIL.

This clonotype has more than one count but fewer than ten. The chain is built from TRBV12-3 or TRBV12-4 and TRBJ2-5; D might be TRBD2 (5 bases). V was clipped by 5 bases and J by 7 bases, with 17 bases between them. The CDR3 contains 14 residues. CDR3 bases: TGTGCCAGCAGTCCCGCGCCCCATCGGGGGACCCAGTACTTC. It is translated as CASSPAPHRGTQYF.

This clonotype has just a few counts. J is TRBJ2-2 and V is TRBV7-2; tentative D call: TRBD1 (5 bases). This CDR3 spans 16 amino acids. V was trimmed by 2 bases and J by 0 bases, leaving 10 bases between them. Germline CDR1 and CDR2: SGHTA and FQGNSA. CDR3 coding DNA: TGTGCCAGCAGCTTATTTCGACAGTCGAACACCGGGGAGCTGTTTTTT. Its translation: CASSLFRQSNTGELFF.

This clonotype has ten or more counts. V is TRBV7-2 and J is TRBJ1-1; D unclear. The germline V gene encodes CDR1 SGHTA and CDR2 FQGNSA. V shed 2 bases and J shed 2 bases, with 9 bases lying between them. The CDR3 covers 14 residues. This CDR3 reads CASSLPGRNTEAFF. The CDR3 DNA follows: TGTGCCAGCAGCTTACCGGGCCGAAACACTGAAGCTTTCTTT.

This clonotype was seen only a few times. The chain joins TRBV14 to TRBJ1-2, with TRBD1 as a possible D gene (6 bases). Trimming removed 7 bases from V and 3 bases from J, with 9 bases in between. CDR1 and CDR2 from the germline V gene are SGHDN and FVKESK. This CDR3 region has 12 residues. CDR3 sequence: CASNGQYYGYTF. The CDR3 DNA reads TGTGCCAGCAACGGACAGTACTATGGCTACACCTTC.

This clonotype was counted ten times or more. The chain couples TRBV7-2 to TRBJ2-5, with a tentative D call TRBD1 (6 bases). Trimming shortened V by 5 bases and J by 5 bases, and 15 bases separated the two germline ends. The CDR3 has 14 amino acids. The germline CDR1 and CDR2 sequences are SGHTA and FQGNSA. The CDR3: CASSPGQLVETQYF. DNA of the CDR3: TGTGCCAGCAGCCCGGGACAACTGGTGGAGACCCAGTACTTC.

This clonotype has just a few counts. The V gene is TRBV5-4, the J gene TRBJ2-3; D not certain. The CDR3 is 14 residues long. The germline V and J ends were trimmed by 4 bases and 2 bases, with 11 bases remaining between them. CDR1 is SGHNT, CDR2 YYREEE, per germline (reference sequence). DNA for the CDR3: TGTGCCAGCAGCGCAACTGGTTACACAGATACGCAGTATTTT. Its protein product is CASSATGYTDTQYF.

Ten or more counts support this clonotype. The chain uses TRBV7-2 and TRBJ2-5; D unclear. Germline CDR1 and CDR2: SGHTA and FQGNSA. V dropped 0 bases and J dropped 2 bases, with 7 bases sitting between them. The CDR3 length is 14 residues. The CDR3 nucleotides read TGTGCCAGCAGCTTAGCGCTTGGTCAAGAGACCCAGTACTTC. This sequence encodes CASSLALGQETQYF.